This T cell receptor (beta chain) is drawn from a study of STAT3 mutations in large granular lymphocyte leukemia. Average productive template count per sample was around 40,000. Data came from immunoSEQ multiplex PCR; TCRdb stores just in-frame clones and leaves some out. Found here are roughly 38,000 clones, about 88% of them singletons; the top ten hold about 0.46%. Study findings and constraints: Every T-cell large granular lymphocyte leukemia patient had at least one immunodominant TCR beta clonotype. Suggested: STAT3 mutation was not the ancestral event for these clonal expansions.

Regarding this clone: Its target is unknown.

Germline V lookup: CDR1 SGHRS, CDR2 YFSETQ. CDR3 size: 13 residues. Trimming took 0 bases from V and 2 from J, leaving 5 bases between them. The sequencing sample was made of PBMCs. The receptor comes from a human donor with T large granular lymphocyte leukemia. Some clones in this sample may be carry-over from other donors' samples. The rearrangement links TRBV5-1 to TRBJ2-5; D remains ambiguous. The CDR3: CASSLAIQETQYF. The CDR3 DNA is TGCGCCAGCAGCTTGGCTATTCAAGAGACCCAGTACTTC.